The T cell receptor beta chain under discussion was sequenced for a study of cytomegalovirus exposure and HLA in healthy donors. General study points: In the analysis, some V segments, TRBV6-2 and TRBV6-3 included, were excluded as indistinguishable. The classifier reportedly diagnosed cytomegalovirus status with high specificity and sensitivity. In a later analysis, HLA-C alleles had the fewest associated TCRs, DRB1 alleles the most. HLA alleles showed associations with 15,000 to 20,000 TCR beta sequences in a later analysis, at a 0.05 false discovery rate.

Remarks on this clone: Its antigen is as yet unknown.

Germline CDR1 SGHTA, CDR2 FQGNSA. This CDR3 is 14 amino acids long. Both 60 Vbeta primers and 13 Jbeta primers went into the PCR. Sequencing used immunoSEQ multiplex PCR; TCRdb keeps in-frame clones, though not all of them. Of some 80,000 clones listed, 60% to 85% are singletons. V is TRBV7-2 and J is TRBJ2-5; 8 bases align to TRBD1. TRBJ2-7 explains the end of the DNA better; the J call may be wrong. Input material: PBMCs. The TCR originated in a middle-aged man in good health and CMV-seronegative. The CDR3 region is CASSLTGVNYEQYF. The CDR3 DNA reads as TGTGCCAGCAGCTTGACAGGGGTGAACTACGAGCAGTACTTC.